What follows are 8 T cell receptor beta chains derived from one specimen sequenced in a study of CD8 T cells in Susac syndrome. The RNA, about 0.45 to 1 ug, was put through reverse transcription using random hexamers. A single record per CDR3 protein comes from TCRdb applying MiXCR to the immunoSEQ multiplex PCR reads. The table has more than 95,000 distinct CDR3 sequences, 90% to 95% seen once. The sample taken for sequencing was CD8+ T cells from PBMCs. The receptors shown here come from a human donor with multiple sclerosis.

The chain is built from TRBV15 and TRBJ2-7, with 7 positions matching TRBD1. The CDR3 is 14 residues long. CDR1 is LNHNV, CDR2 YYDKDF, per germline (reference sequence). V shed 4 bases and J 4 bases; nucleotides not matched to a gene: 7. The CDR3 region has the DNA TGTGCCACCAGCATCCACAGGGGCGGGTACGAGCAGTACTTC. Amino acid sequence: CATSIHRGGYEQYF.

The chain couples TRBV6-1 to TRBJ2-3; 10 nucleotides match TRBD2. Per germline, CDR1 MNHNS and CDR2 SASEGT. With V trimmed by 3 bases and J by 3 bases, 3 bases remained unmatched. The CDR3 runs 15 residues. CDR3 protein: CASSDWTSGTDTQYF. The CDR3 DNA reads TGTGCCAGCAGTGACTGGACTAGCGGAACAGATACGCAGTATTTT.

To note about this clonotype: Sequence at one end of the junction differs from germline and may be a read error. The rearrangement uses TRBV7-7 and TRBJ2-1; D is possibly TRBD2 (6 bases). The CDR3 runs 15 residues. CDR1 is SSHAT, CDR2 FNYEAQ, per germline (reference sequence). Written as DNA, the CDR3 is TGTGCTAGCAGCCCTACGGAGGGAGATTACAATGAGCAGTTCTTC. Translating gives CASSPTEGDYNEQFF. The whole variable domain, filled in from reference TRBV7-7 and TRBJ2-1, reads GAGVSQSPRYKVTKRGQDVTLRCDPISSHATLYWYQQALGQGPEFLTYFNYEAQPDKSGLPSDRFSAERPEGSISTLTIQRTEQRDSAMYRCASSPTEGDYNEQFFGPGTRLTVL.

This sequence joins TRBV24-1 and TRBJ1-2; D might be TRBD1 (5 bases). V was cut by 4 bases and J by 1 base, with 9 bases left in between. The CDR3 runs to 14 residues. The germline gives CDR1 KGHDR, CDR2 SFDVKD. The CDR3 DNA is TGTGCCACCAGTGACCCAGGGAGTAACTATGGCTACACCTTC. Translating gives CATSDPGSNYGYTF.

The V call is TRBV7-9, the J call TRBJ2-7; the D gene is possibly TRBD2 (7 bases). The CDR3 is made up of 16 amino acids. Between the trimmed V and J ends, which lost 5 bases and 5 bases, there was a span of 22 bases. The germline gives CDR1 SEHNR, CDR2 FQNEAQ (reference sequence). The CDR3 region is CASSPSAGAHWNEQYF. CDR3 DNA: TGTGCCAGCAGCCCTAGTGCGGGGGCGCACTGGAACGAGCAGTACTTC.

This CDR3 reads CASSVAASGSSYEQYV. CDR3 nucleotide sequence: TGTGCCAGCAGCGTCGCCGCTAGCGGGAGTTCTTACGAGCAGTACGTC. The chain has TRBV9 and TRBJ2-7; 10 bases align to TRBD2. Germline assignment: CDR1 SGDLS and CDR2 YYNGEE. This CDR3 is 16 amino acids long. The ends lost 2 bases at V and 4 bases at J; junction bases unmatched: 9.

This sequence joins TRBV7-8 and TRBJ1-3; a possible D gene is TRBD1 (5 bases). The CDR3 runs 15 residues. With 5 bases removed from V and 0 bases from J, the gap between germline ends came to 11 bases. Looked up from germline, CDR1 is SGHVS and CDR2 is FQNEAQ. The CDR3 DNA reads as TGTGCCAGCAGCCCGGGCAGGGCCTCTGGAAACACCATATATTTT. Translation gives CASSPGRASGNTIYF.

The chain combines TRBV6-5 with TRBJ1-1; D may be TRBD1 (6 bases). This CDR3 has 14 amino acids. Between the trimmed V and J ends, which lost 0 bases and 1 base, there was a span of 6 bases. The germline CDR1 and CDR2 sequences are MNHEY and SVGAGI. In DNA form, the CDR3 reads TGTGCCAGCAGTTACTCAGGGGGGAACACTGAAGCTTTCTTT. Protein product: CASSYSGGNTEAFF.